This note documents a single TCR beta chain sequence. What it binds is unknown. The CDR3 length is 12 residues. Germline-derived CDR1 and CDR2 are SGHNT and YYREEE (reference sequence). With 0 bases removed from V and 7 bases from J, the gap between germline ends came to 6 bases. Sequenced by immunoSEQ multiplex PCR; TCRdb stores in-frame clones only, minus some. The profile shows about 33,000 clones, about 96% of them singletons. The sample comes from a study of circulating and synovial CD4+ cells in juvenile arthritis. Findings and caveats of the study: Deeper sequencing increased measured overlap with synovial clonotypes. These blood cells shared more CDR3 sequences with synovium than bulk blood. Bulk blood CD4 samples held at least an order of magnitude more or fewer genomes than CPL. These repertoires were less diverse than bulk blood CD4 repertoires.

The sample taken for sequencing was CD4+ T cells from blood. The V gene is TRBV5-4, the J gene TRBJ2-3; TRBD1 is a possible D gene (5 bases). The sequence derives from a human donor with juvenile idiopathic arthritis. The CDR3 sequence is CASSLAGNTQYF. The DNA for the CDR3 is TGTGCCAGCAGCTTGGCAGGGAATACGCAGTATTTT. Complete variable domain (other parts from reference TRBV5-4 and TRBJ2-3): ETGVTQSPTHLIKTRGQQVTLRCSSQSGHNTVSWYQQALGQGPQFIFQYYREEENGRGNFPPRFSGLQFPNYSSELNVNALELDDSALYLCASSLAGNTQYFGPGTRLTVL.